This T cell receptor (beta chain) stems from a study of early T cells in non-severe SARS-CoV-2 infection. Study in general: Bulk RNA from unsorted whole blood was sequenced; chains were unpaired. Regarding the study as a whole: Reliance on VDJdb matching favored anti-spike CD8 responses; private and CD4 specificities were missed.

The table lists this clonotype with many counts. The target antigen is unknown. The CDR3 runs 14 residues. Looked up from germline, CDR1 is SGHVS and CDR2 is FNYEAQ. The J segment lost 7 bases and the V segment lost 4 bases, leaving 6 bases of the junction unmatched. Attachment of unique molecular identifiers to individual cDNA molecules was performed. TCRdb used MiXCR to reprocess the 5' RACE reads, holding one entry per CDR3 protein. The sample lists tens of thousands of distinct CDR3 sequences, roughly 13% occurring once. Sequencing input: whole blood. This chain connects TRBV7-6 to TRBJ1-4, with TRBD1 matching over 7 bases. This sequence was found in an adult who was a healthcare worker with PCR-confirmed SARS-CoV-2 infection or an uninfected control (not recorded which). CDR3 coding DNA: TGTGCCAGCAGCTACCAGGGGGGCGGTGAAAAACTGTTTTTT. Protein: CASSYQGGGEKLFF.